This T cell receptor beta chain was captured by sequencing in a study of cytomegalovirus exposure and HLA in healthy donors. Study-wide results and limits: In an earlier analysis, in some 540 donors, most V segments appeared productive either ~87% or ~30% of the time. In most subjects, TCR beta sequences reportedly gave accurate predictions of HLA-A and HLA-B alleles.

Use of 60 Vbeta and 13 Jbeta primers characterized the PCR. Method: immunoSEQ multiplex PCR; TCRdb's copy keeps in-frame clones and lacks some. The data show 190,000 or so clones, around 83% seen once. This clone was seen a few times. The antigen is not known. CDR3 length: 12 amino acids. The trim removed 10 bases at V and 4 bases at J, leaving 3 bases unmatched. Per germline, CDR1 MNHNS and CDR2 SASEGT. The sample consisted of PBMCs. The V call is TRBV6-1, the J call TRBJ2-2, with 7 bases matching TRBD1. This clonotype originated in a man aged 50 or older in good health and CMV-seronegative. In nucleotides, the CDR3 is TGTGCCACACAGGGGAGCACCGGGGAGCTGTTTTTT. Its protein product is CATQGSTGELFF.